The 14 T cell receptor beta chains below come from one sample, sequenced in a study of cytomegalovirus exposure and HLA in healthy donors. PCR was performed using 60 Vbeta and 13 Jbeta primers. Assay used: immunoSEQ multiplex PCR; TCRdb lists only in-frame clones, some missing. The sample contains about 150,000 clones, roughly four fifths of which appear only once. The source material was PBMCs. All receptors derive from a male donor in good health and CMV-seronegative.

This chain joins TRBV11-3 and TRBJ2-1, with D perhaps TRBD1 (5 bases). Germline V lookup: CDR1 SGHNT, CDR2 YENEEA. The CDR3 has 16 residues. The germline V and J ends were trimmed by 5 bases and 0 bases, with 14 bases remaining between them. For the CDR3, the DNA is TGTGCCAGCAGCCCTTTGGGGCTAAGCTCCTACAATGAGCAGTTCTTC. It yields the protein CASSPLGLSSYNEQFF.

The chain employs TRBV14 and TRBJ2-7, with 7 bases identical to TRBD2. V was pared by 6 bases and J by 0 bases, with 5 bases of the junction left unmatched. Germline assignment: CDR1 SGHDN and CDR2 FVKESK. The CDR3 has 14 amino acids. The CDR3 spells CASSLTSVSYEQYF. The CDR3, as DNA: TGTGCCAGCAGTCTAACTAGCGTCTCCTACGAGCAGTACTTC.

This chain joins TRBV28 and TRBJ1-3; a possible D gene is TRBD1 (6 bases). Between the trimmed V and J ends, which lost 0 bases and 0 bases, there was a span of 9 bases. CDR3 length: 16 residues. Germline V CDR1 and CDR2: MDHEN, SYDVKM. This CDR3 is CASSLWGQSSGNTIYF. The CDR3 nucleotides read TGTGCCAGCAGTTTATGGGGACAAAGCTCTGGAAACACCATATATTTT.

The genes are TRBV5-6 and TRBJ2-7; 9 bases fit TRBD2. This CDR3 has 14 amino acids. V dropped 2 bases and J dropped 6; count of bases not matched to a gene: 6. Germline CDR1 and CDR2: SGHDT and YYEEEE. This CDR3 reads CASSFSGSWFEQYF. CDR3 nucleotide sequence: TGTGCCAGCAGCTTTAGCGGGAGTTGGTTCGAGCAGTACTTC.

The genes are TRBV6-1 and TRBJ1-2; perhaps TRBD1 as D (5 bases). Germline V gives CDR1 MNHNS, CDR2 SASEGT. Trimming cost V 6 bases and J 2 bases, with 13 bases left between them. The CDR3 has 14 residues. The CDR3 is CASREYRNNYGYTF. As DNA, the CDR3 is TGTGCCAGCAGAGAGTACAGGAACAACTATGGCTACACCTTC.

The chain has TRBV5-1 and TRBJ2-6, with D maybe TRBD1 (5 bases). V was trimmed by 0 bases and J by 0 bases, leaving 7 bases between them. This CDR3 is 16 amino acids long. Germline CDR1 SGHRS, CDR2 YFSETQ. CDR3 DNA sequence: TGCGCCAGCAGCTTGGGACAGAGCTCTGGGGCCAACGTCCTGACTTTC. It is translated as CASSLGQSSGANVLTF.

This clone appeared once. The rearrangement links TRBV11-3 to TRBJ1-1; tentatively, D is TRBD1 (5 bases). Germline loops: CDR1 SGHNT, CDR2 YENEEA. CDR3 size: 13 residues. V was clipped by 2 bases and J by 8 bases, with 12 bases between them. In DNA form, the CDR3 reads TGTGCCAGCAGCTTATTCAGGGATAGAGAAGCTTTCTTT. It codes for CASSLFRDREAFF. Supplemented by reference TRBV11-3 and TRBJ1-1, the full variable domain reads EAGVVQSPRYKIIEKKQPVAFWCNPISGHNTLYWYLQNLGQGPELLIRYENEEAVDDSQLPKDRFSAERLKGVDSTLKIQPAELGDSAVYLCASSLFRDREAFFGQGTRLTVV.

V gene TRBV7-9 combines with J gene TRBJ2-1; 8 nucleotides align to TRBD2. Germline assignment: CDR1 SEHNR and CDR2 FQNEAQ (reference sequence). CDR3 length: 15 residues. The V and J ends lost 6 bases and 3 bases, in that order; junction bases with no gene match: 7. This CDR3 reads CASRTSAGSYNEQFF. Written as DNA, the CDR3 is TGTGCCAGCAGGACTAGCGCAGGCAGCTACAATGAGCAGTTCTTC.

This clone turned up a few times. This chain links TRBV30 with TRBJ1-6; tentatively, D is TRBD1 (5 bases). The CDR3 covers 14 residues. Germline CDR1 and CDR2: GTSNPN and SVGIG (reference sequence). The V end lost 2 bases, the J end lost 5 bases, and 10 bases lay between the germline ends. The CDR3 DNA sequence: TGTGCCTGGAGTTTCAACAGGAATAATTCACCCCTCCACTTT. It encodes CAWSFNRNNSPLHF.

This clone was picked up one time. The rearrangement joins TRBV14 to TRBJ2-2, with D perhaps TRBD1 (6 bases). CDR1 is SGHDN and CDR2 is FVKESK in the germline V gene. V lost 1 base, J lost 5 bases, and 17 bases lay in between. The CDR3 contains 17 residues. The chain's CDR3 is CASSQVAGRGLTGELFF. CDR3 nucleotide sequence: TGTGCCAGCAGCCAAGTCGCGGGCAGGGGTTTGACCGGGGAGCTGTTTTTT.

The chain recombines TRBV15 with TRBJ2-7, with D possibly matching TRBD1 (5 bases). In germline, CDR1 is LNHNV, CDR2 YYDKDF (reference sequence). The V gene lost 0 bases and the J gene lost 4 bases, with 10 bases spanning the gap. This CDR3 contains 14 residues. CDR3 residues: CATSRDINRYEQYF. The DNA of the CDR3 is TGTGCCACCAGCAGAGATATTAACAGGTACGAGCAGTACTTC.

The chain links TRBV6-5 to TRBJ1-2; D unresolved. V was cut by 0 bases and J by 2 bases, with 10 bases left in between. This CDR3 contains 15 residues. The V gene's germline CDR1 is MNHEY and CDR2 SVGAGI. The CDR3 spells CASSYSTPRNYGYTF. As DNA, the CDR3 is TGTGCCAGCAGTTACTCAACCCCGCGAAACTATGGCTACACCTTC.

V is TRBV2 and J is TRBJ2-5; D uncertain. TRBJ2-7 explains the end of the DNA better; the J call may be wrong. Per the germline V gene, CDR1 is SNHLY and CDR2 is FYNNEI. CDR3 size: 14 residues. CDR3 DNA: TGTGCCAGCAGTGAAAGACTGATTTCCTACGAGCAGTACTTC. It translates to CASSERLISYEQYF.

The chain combines TRBV25-1 with TRBJ2-2; D is ambiguous. The germline V gene encodes CDR1 MGHDK and CDR2 SYGVNS. The ends were cut back, 3 bases at V and 0 bases at J, with 11 bases in the middle. This CDR3 is 16 amino acids long. CDR3 amino acids: CASSDPSLTNTGELFF. As DNA, the CDR3 is TGTGCCAGCAGTGACCCCTCACTAACGAACACCGGGGAGCTGTTTTTT.